The T cell receptor (beta chain) described here comes from a study of T cells in Graves' hyperthyroidism and ophthalmopathy. Study background: Peripheral blood was acquired at first diagnosis, ahead of any therapy whatsoever.

From germline, CDR1 is SQVTM and CDR2 ANQGSEA. The CDR3 runs 14 residues. Trimming removed 1 base at V and 0 bases at J, with 9 bases between. Investigators excluded patients with uncontrolled infection, other autoimmune disease, pregnancy or lactation. There were TCR beta CDR3 regions amplified from RNA transcripts. The study used the HTBI primer set for a first-round RT-PCR of the TCR CDR3. From the multiplex PCR reads, TCRdb called clonotypes with MiXCR, one entry per CDR3 protein. The table has 350,000 or so distinct CDR3 sequences, around 18% seen once; the top ten hold 15%. Study-wide results and caveats: Blood also held most thyroid clonotypes expanded beyond 0.001.

The sample holds many counts of this clonotype. Its cognate antigen is unknown. V gene TRBV29-1 combines with J gene TRBJ2-5, with D tentatively TRBD2 (6 bases). Input material: blood. This sequence was found in a woman aged 40-49 years with Graves' ophthalmopathy. DNA for the CDR3: TGCAGCGTTGAAGCCTGGGACTACCAAGAGACCCAGTACTTC. Amino acids: CSVEAWDYQETQYF. Supplemented by reference TRBV29-1 and TRBJ2-5, the full variable domain reads SAVISQKPSRDICQRGTSLTIQCQVDSQVTMMFWYRQQPGQSLTLIATANQGSEATYESGFVIDKFPISRPNLTFSTLTVSNMSPEDSSIYLCSVEAWDYQETQYFGPGTRLLVL.